The 22 T cell receptor beta chains below were found in one sample sequenced in a study of blood T cells in healthy people across ages. The authors ran a second PCR of roughly 6 to 12 cycles using a sample-barcoded 5' primer and a J-beta primer mix. In TCRdb, the 5' RACE reads were re-called with MiXCR into one record per CDR3 protein. The repertoire holds about a million distinct CDR3 sequences, with approximately 50% as singletons. The specimen was blood. The source of these receptors is a woman aged 55-69 years in good health.

There are many counts of this clonotype. Since a much larger clone is just one base distant, this may be a read error. The rearrangement uses TRBV7-2 and TRBJ2-7; D is unresolved. V was trimmed by 4 bases and J by 1 base, leaving 11 bases between them. CDR1 and CDR2 from the germline V gene are SGHTA and FQGNSA. CDR3 length equals 14 residues. The CDR3 DNA follows: TGTGCCAGCAGCTCACGAGCGTATTCCTACGAGCAGTACTTC. Amino acids: CASSSRAYSYEQYF.

There are a few counts of this clonotype. This sequence joins TRBV20-1 and TRBJ2-1; 13 nucleotides match TRBD2. The V segment lost 6 bases and the J segment 6 bases; nucleotides outside the gene matches: 5. From germline, CDR1 is DFQATT and CDR2 SNEGSKA (reference sequence). The CDR3 consists of 14 residues. The CDR3 region is CSARTSGRVNEQFF. The CDR3 region has the DNA TGCAGTGCCCGAACTAGCGGGAGGGTCAATGAGCAGTTCTTC.

The rearrangement joins TRBV20-1 to TRBJ1-1; no clear D. V dropped 1 base and J dropped 11 bases, with 17 bases sitting between them. The CDR3 length is 13 residues. Germline V CDR1 and CDR2: DFQATT, SNEGSKA (reference sequence). The CDR3 here is CSARANARDGAFF. CDR3 in DNA: TGCAGTGCTAGAGCTAACGCCCGGGATGGGGCTTTCTTT.

This rearrangement joins TRBV28 to TRBJ1-2; 7 positions match TRBD1. V shed 6 bases and J 4 bases; nucleotides not matched to a gene: 8. Per germline, CDR1 MDHEN and CDR2 SYDVKM. This CDR3 comprises 14 residues. The CDR3 region has the DNA TGTGCCAGCAGACCGACAGGGCCGGGCTATGGCTACACCTTC. This encodes CASRPTGPGYGYTF.

J is TRBJ1-2 and V is TRBV7-9, with 9 bases that match TRBD1. CDR3 length: 14 residues. Germline V gene sequence: CDR1 SEHNR, CDR2 FQNEAQ (reference sequence). With V trimmed by 5 bases and J by 5 bases, 6 bases remained unmatched. CDR3 in amino acids: CASSPRDRAYGYTF. As DNA, the CDR3 is TGTGCCAGCAGCCCCCGGGACAGGGCTTATGGCTACACCTTC.

This chain joins TRBV27 and TRBJ2-7, with 8 positions matching TRBD2. Losses at the gene ends were 2 bases for V and 7 bases for J; bases not matched to a gene: 13. The CDR3 length is 16 residues. Germline V gives CDR1 MNHEY, CDR2 SMNVEV (reference sequence). The DNA for the CDR3 is TGTGCCAGCAGTTTAATCGGGGGGGATATCAACAATGAGCAGTACTTC. Translating it yields CASSLIGGDINNEQYF.

This rearrangement joins TRBV20-1 to TRBJ2-7; 7 bases fit TRBD2. This CDR3 has 16 amino acids. V lost 0 bases and J lost 7; bases outside the gene matches: 15. The germline CDR1 and CDR2 sequences are DFQATT and SNEGSKA (reference sequence). CDR3 residues: CSARDGRAGRPGEQYF. DNA of the CDR3: TGCAGTGCTAGAGATGGAAGAGCGGGAAGACCGGGGGAGCAGTACTTC.

V is TRBV20-1 and J is TRBJ2-7, with a weak D call TRBD2 (6 bases). V was pared by 3 bases and J by 3 bases, with 18 bases between. The CDR3 extends over 15 amino acids. Germline CDR1 is DFQATT and CDR2 is SNEGSKA (reference sequence). In nucleotides, the CDR3 is TGCAGTGCTAGTCCCACGGACTACGATCACTACGAGCAGTACTTC. Amino acids: CSASPTDYDHYEQYF.

The rearrangement uses TRBV7-9 and TRBJ2-7, with D tentatively TRBD1 (6 bases). CDR1 and CDR2 (germline): SEHNR, FQNEAQ (reference sequence). CDR3 length: 15 residues. The V end lost 1 base, the J end lost 2 bases, and 12 bases lay between the germline ends. CDR3 sequence: CASSLVVTGTYEQYF. As DNA, the CDR3 is TGTGCCAGCAGCTTAGTGGTTACAGGGACCTACGAGCAGTACTTC.

This clonotype has a handful of counts. V and J are TRBV3-1 and TRBJ2-1, with a tentative D call TRBD1 (7 bases). V shed 0 bases and J shed 5 bases, with 11 bases lying between them. This CDR3 spans 15 amino acids. Germline V gene data show CDR1 as LGHDT and CDR2 as YNNKEL (reference sequence). CDR3 in DNA: TGTGCCAGCAGCCAAGATCAGGGGGGAAACAATGAGCAGTTCTTC. This translates into CASSQDQGGNNEQFF.

CDR3 DNA sequence: TGTGCCAGCAGAAGGACAGGTCGCACTGAAGCTTTCTTT. This translates into CASRRTGRTEAFF. The rearrangement joins TRBV6-5 to TRBJ1-1, with TRBD1 matching over 7 bases. The germline CDR1 and CDR2 sequences are MNHEY and SVGAGI. This CDR3 is built from 13 residues. Germline trimming cut 6 bases from V and 4 bases from J; bases unmatched to any gene: 5.

The rearrangement uses TRBV4-1 and TRBJ1-1, with TRBD1 matching over 9 bases. Germline-derived CDR1 and CDR2 are MGHRA and YSYEKL. V was pared by 8 bases and J by 4 bases, with 5 bases of the junction left unmatched. The CDR3 sequence is 13 residues long. Here the CDR3 reads CASRLQGATEAFF. The CDR3 coding sequence is TGCGCCAGCCGGTTACAGGGGGCCACTGAAGCTTTCTTT.

In its sample, this clonotype was seen a few times. The chain carries TRBV15 and TRBJ2-1, with D unresolved. The CDR3 consists of 16 residues. V lost 3 bases and J lost 4, with 16 bases in between. Germline CDR1 and CDR2: LNHNV and YYDKDF (reference sequence). CDR3 bases: TGTGCCACCAGCAGGATTATCAGCGACCATTACAATGAGCAGTTCTTC. It translates to CATSRIISDHYNEQFF.

This clonotype was observed a few times. This sequence joins TRBV7-9 and TRBJ2-1; D may be TRBD1 (6 bases). Germline values: CDR1 SEHNR, CDR2 FQNEAQ (reference sequence). Trimming left V 8 bases short and J 2 bases short, with 16 bases between. The CDR3 sequence is 15 residues long. The CDR3 is CASVVEQGAYNEQFF. For the CDR3, the DNA is TGTGCCAGCGTCGTGGAACAGGGTGCCTACAATGAGCAGTTCTTC.

This clonotype has a count of ten or more. This chain connects TRBV28 to TRBJ2-2; 7 bases are shared with TRBD1. The germline CDR1 and CDR2 sequences are MDHEN and SYDVKM. This CDR3 is 14 amino acids long. The ends lost 7 bases at V and 6 bases at J; junction bases unmatched: 8. The CDR3, as DNA: TGTGCCAGCACCAAGACAGGGCTTGCCGGGGAGCTGTTTTTT. It encodes CASTKTGLAGELFF.

V gene TRBV20-1 combines with J gene TRBJ2-3; D possibly corresponds to TRBD2 (5 bases). Germline values: CDR1 DFQATT, CDR2 SNEGSKA (reference sequence). The V and J ends lost 6 bases and 2 bases respectively, with 15 bases between them. This CDR3 region has 14 residues. The CDR3 sequence: CSATRTGSTDTQYF. The CDR3 DNA follows: TGCAGTGCAACGCGGACTGGGTCCACAGATACGCAGTATTTT.

This CDR3 reads CASGTGAEAFF. In DNA form, the CDR3 reads TGTGCCAGTGGGACAGGGGCTGAAGCTTTCTTT. The rearrangement uses TRBV9 and TRBJ1-1; 10 bases agree with TRBD1. V shed 8 bases and J 6 bases; nucleotides not matched to a gene: 1. The CDR3 runs to 11 residues. Germline V CDR1 and CDR2: SGDLS, YYNGEE. Looking up the rest from reference TRBV9 and TRBJ1-1 gives the full variable domain: DSGVTQTPKHLITATGQRVTLRCSPRSGDLSVYWYQQSLDQGLQFLIQYYNGEERAKGNILERFSAQQFPDLHSELNLSSLELGDSALYFCASGTGAEAFFGQGTRLTVV.

This clonotype was seen many times. This chain joins TRBV28 and TRBJ2-3; the match to TRBD2 covers 9 bases. The V gene end was trimmed by 6 bases and the J gene end by 4 bases; junction bases not matched to a gene: 8. This CDR3 spans 15 amino acids. Germline values: CDR1 MDHEN, CDR2 SYDVKM. The CDR3 nucleotides read TGTGCCAGCAGCTTCTTAGCGGGAGTGGCAGATACGCAGTATTTT. Amino acids: CASSFLAGVADTQYF.

This clonotype has just a few counts. V usage is TRBV21-1 and J usage is TRBJ2-7; the table names TRBD1, a call not compared with the DNA. TRBV21-1 is tagged as a pseudogene. This CDR3 has 17 amino acids. CDR3: CASSDRDRGVLLSEQYF. The CDR3 coding sequence is TGTGCCAGCAGCGACCGGGACAGGGGGGTTCTTTTGAGCGAGCAGTACTTC.

The CDR3 coding sequence is TGTGCCAGCAGTGTGTCGAGGCGTCAGCCCCAGCATTTT. Protein: CASSVSRRQPQHF. V usage is TRBV12-3 or TRBV12-4 and J usage is TRBJ1-5; D is unresolved. CDR3 length: 13 residues. V was trimmed by 5 bases and J by 6 bases, leaving 11 bases between them.

The chain joins TRBV29-1 to TRBJ1-1, with no clear D. Per the germline V gene, CDR1 is SQVTM and CDR2 is ANQGSEA. This CDR3 is built from 13 residues. The germline V and J ends were trimmed by 7 bases and 4 bases, with 16 bases remaining between them. This chain's CDR3 is CSASPEVVTEAFF. As DNA, the CDR3 is TGCAGCGCTTCTCCGGAGGTTGTCACTGAAGCTTTCTTT.

This clonotype was observed a handful of times. Mismatch with germline at one junction end may stem from a read error. The chain couples TRBV6-4 to TRBJ2-6, with D maybe TRBD1 (6 bases). This CDR3 is 17 amino acids long. The V gene's germline CDR1 is MRHNA and CDR2 SNTAGT. The CDR3 nucleotides read TGTGCCAGCGGTGAGACAGGCTCTGGGGCTGGGGCCAACGTCCTGACTTTC. Translation gives CASGETGSGAGANVLTF.